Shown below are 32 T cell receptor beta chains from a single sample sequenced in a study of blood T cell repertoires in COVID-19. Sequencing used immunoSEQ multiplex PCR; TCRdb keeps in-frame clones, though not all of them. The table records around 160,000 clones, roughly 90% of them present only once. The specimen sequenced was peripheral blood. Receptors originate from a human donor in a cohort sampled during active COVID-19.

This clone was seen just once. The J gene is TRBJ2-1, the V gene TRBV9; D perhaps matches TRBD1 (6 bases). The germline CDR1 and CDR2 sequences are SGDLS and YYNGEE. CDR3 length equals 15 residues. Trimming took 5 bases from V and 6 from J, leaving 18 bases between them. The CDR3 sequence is CASSRGDTPGNEQFF. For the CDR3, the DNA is TGTGCCAGCAGTCGTGGGGACACCCCTGGCAATGAGCAGTTCTTC.

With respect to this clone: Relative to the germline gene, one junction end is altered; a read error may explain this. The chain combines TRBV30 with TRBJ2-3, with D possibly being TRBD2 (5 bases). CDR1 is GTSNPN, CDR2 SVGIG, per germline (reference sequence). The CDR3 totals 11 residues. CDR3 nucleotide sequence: TGTGCCTGGGCTAGCACCGATACGCAGTATTTT. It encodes CAWASTDTQYF.

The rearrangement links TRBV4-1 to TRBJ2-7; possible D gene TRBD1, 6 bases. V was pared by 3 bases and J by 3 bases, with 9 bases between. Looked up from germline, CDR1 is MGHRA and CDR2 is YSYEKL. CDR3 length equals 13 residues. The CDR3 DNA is TGCGCCAGCAGCCACGGACAGTACTACGAGCAGTACTTC. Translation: CASSHGQYYEQYF.

This chain's CDR3 is CAISPSGENTIYF. In nucleotides, the CDR3 is TGTGCCATCAGTCCTTCAGGGGAAAACACCATATATTTT. The rearrangement links TRBV10-3 to TRBJ1-3; a possible D gene is TRBD1 (6 bases). The CDR3 length is 13 residues. V lost 5 bases and J lost 6, with 11 bases in between. CDR1 and CDR2 from the germline V gene are ENHRY and SYGVKD.

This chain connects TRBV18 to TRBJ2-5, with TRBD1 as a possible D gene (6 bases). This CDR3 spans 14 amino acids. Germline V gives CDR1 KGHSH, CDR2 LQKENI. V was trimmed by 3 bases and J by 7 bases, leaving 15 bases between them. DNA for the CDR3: TGTGCCAGCTCACCGGACAGTTCGACGGGGACCCAGTACTTC. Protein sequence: CASSPDSSTGTQYF.

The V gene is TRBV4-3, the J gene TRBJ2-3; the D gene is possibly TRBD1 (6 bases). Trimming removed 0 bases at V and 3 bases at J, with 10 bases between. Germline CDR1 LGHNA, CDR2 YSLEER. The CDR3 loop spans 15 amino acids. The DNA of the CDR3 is TGCGCCAGCAGCCAAGATCCGAGGGGGACAGATACGCAGTATTTT. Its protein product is CASSQDPRGTDTQYF.

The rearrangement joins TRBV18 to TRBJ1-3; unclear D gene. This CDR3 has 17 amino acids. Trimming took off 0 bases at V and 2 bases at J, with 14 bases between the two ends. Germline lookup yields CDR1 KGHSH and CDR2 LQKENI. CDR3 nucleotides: TGTGCCAGCTCACCACCCGGCAGGACCGGGGCTGGAAACACCATATATTTT. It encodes CASSPPGRTGAGNTIYF.

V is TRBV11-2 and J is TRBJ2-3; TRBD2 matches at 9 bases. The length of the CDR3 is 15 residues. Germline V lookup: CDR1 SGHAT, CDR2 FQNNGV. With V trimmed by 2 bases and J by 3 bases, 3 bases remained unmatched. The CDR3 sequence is CASSLSAGGTDTQYF. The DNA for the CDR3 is TGTGCCAGCAGCTTATCGGCGGGGGGGACAGATACGCAGTATTTT.

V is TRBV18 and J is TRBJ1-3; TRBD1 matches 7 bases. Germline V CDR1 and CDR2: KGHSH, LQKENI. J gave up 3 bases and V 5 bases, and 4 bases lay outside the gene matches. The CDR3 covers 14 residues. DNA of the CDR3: TGTGCCAGCTCAGACAGGGATCTTGGAAACACCATATATTTT. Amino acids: CASSDRDLGNTIYF.

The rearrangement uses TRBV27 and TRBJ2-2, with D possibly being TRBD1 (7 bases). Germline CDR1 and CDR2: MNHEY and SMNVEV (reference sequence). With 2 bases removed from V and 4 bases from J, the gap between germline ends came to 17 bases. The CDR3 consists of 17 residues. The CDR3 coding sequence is TGTGCCAGCAGTTTAGTAAACGCGGGACAGTTCACCGGGGAGCTGTTTTTT. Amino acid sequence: CASSLVNAGQFTGELFF.

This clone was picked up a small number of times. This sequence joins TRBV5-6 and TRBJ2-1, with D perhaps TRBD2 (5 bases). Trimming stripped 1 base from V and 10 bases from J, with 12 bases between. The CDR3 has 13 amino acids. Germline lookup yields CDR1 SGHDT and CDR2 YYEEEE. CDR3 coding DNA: TGTGCCAGCAGCTTGTCGGTGGGAGCGGAGCAGTTCTTC. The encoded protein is CASSLSVGAEQFF.

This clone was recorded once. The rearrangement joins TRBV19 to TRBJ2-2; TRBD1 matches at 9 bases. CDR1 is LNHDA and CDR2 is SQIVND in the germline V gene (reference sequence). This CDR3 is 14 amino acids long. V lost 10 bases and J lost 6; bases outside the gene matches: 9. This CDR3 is CATQDRGSAGELFF. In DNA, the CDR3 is TGTGCCACCCAAGACAGGGGGTCGGCCGGGGAGCTGTTTTTT.

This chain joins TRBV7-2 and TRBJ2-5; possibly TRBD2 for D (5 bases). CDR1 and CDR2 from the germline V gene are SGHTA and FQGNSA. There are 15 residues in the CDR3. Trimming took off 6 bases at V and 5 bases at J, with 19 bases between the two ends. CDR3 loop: CASSPSGGRRETQYF. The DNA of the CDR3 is TGTGCCAGCAGTCCCTCGGGCGGGCGCAGGGAGACCCAGTACTTC.

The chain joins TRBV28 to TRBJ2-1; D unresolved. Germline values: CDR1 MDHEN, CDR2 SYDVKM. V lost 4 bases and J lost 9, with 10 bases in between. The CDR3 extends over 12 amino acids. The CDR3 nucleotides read TGTGCCAGCAGTTCCGACACAAGTGAGCAGTTCTTC. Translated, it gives CASSSDTSEQFF.

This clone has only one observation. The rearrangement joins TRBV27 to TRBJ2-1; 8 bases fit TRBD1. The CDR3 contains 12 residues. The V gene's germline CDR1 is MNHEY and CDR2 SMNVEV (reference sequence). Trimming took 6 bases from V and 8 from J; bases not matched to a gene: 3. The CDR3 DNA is TGTGCCAGCAGAGCGGACAGGGATGAGCAGTTCTTC. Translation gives CASRADRDEQFF.

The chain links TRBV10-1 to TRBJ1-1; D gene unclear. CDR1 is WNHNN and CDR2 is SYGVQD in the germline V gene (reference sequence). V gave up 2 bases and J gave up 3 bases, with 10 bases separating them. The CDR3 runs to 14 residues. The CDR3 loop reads CASSEKFPDTEAFF. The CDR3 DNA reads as TGCGCCAGCAGTGAGAAATTTCCGGACACTGAAGCTTTCTTT.

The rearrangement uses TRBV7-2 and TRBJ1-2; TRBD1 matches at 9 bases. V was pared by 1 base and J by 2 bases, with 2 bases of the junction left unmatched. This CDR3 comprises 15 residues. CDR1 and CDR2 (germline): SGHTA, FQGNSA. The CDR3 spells CASSLEGQGNYGYTF. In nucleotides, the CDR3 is TGTGCCAGCAGCTTAGAGGGACAGGGAAACTATGGCTACACCTTC.

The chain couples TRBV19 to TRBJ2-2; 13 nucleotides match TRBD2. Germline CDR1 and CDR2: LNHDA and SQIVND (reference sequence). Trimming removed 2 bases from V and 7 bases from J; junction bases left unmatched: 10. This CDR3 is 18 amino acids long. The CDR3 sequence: CASSISRTSGRGIGELFF. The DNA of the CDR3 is TGTGCCAGTAGTATAAGCCGTACTAGCGGGAGGGGAATCGGGGAGCTGTTTTTT.

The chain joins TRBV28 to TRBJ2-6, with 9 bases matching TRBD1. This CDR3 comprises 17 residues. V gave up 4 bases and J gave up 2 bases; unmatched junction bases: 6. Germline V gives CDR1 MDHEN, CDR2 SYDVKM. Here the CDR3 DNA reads TGTGCCAGCAGTTCCGGGACAGGGCTGGCTGGGGCCAACGTCCTGACTTTC. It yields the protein CASSSGTGLAGANVLTF. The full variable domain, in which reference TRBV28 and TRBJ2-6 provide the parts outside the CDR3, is DVKVTQSSRYLVKRTGEKVFLECVQDMDHENMFWYRQDPGLGLRLIYFSYDVKMKEKGDIPEGYSVSREKKERFSLILESASTNQTSMYLCASSSGTGLAGANVLTFGAGSRLTVL.

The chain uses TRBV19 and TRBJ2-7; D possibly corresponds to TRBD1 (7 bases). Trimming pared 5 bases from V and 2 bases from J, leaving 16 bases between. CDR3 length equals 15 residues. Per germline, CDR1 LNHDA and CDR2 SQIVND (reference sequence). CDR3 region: CASSPGGRGAYEQYF. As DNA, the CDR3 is TGTGCCAGTAGTCCTGGGGGCAGGGGGGCCTACGAGCAGTACTTC.

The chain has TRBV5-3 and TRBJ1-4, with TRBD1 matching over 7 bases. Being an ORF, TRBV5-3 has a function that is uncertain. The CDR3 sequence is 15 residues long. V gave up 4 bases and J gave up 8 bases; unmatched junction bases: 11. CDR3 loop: CARSPPTGRGEKLFF. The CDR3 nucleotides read TGTGCCAGAAGCCCCCCGACAGGGAGAGGCGAAAAACTGTTTTTT.

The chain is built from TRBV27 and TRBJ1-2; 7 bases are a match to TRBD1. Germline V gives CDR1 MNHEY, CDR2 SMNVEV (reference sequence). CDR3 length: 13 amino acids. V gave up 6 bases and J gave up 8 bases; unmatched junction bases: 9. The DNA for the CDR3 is TGTGCCAGCAGACCAGACAGGGCTCGGGGCTACACCTTC. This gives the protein CASRPDRARGYTF.

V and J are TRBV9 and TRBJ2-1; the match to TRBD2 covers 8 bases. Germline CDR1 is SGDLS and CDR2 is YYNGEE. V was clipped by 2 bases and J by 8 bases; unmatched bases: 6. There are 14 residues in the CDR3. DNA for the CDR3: TGTGCCAGCAGCGTCTCCGGGACTAGGGATGAGCAGTTCTTC. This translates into CASSVSGTRDEQFF.

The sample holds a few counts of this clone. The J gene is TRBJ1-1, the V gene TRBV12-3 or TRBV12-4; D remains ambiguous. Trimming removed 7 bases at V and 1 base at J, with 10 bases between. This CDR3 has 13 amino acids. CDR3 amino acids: CASTRMANTEAFF. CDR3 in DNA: TGTGCCAGCACCCGAATGGCGAACACTGAAGCTTTCTTT.

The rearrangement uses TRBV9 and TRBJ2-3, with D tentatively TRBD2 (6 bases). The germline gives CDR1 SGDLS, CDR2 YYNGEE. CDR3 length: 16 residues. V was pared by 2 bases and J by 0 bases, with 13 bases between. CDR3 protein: CASSVGNSGSTDTQYF. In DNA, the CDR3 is TGTGCCAGCAGCGTCGGAAATAGCGGAAGCACAGATACGCAGTATTTT.

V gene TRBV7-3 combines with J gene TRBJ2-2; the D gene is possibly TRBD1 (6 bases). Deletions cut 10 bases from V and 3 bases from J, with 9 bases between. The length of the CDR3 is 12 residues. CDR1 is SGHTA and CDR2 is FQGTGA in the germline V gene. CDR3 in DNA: TGTGCCAACCACAGGGACACCGGGGAGCTGTTTTTT. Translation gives CANHRDTGELFF.

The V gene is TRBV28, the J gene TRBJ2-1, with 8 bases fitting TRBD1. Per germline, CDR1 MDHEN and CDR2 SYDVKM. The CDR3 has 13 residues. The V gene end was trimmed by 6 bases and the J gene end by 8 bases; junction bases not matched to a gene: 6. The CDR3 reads CASSLDRVDEQFF. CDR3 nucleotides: TGTGCCAGCAGCTTGGACAGGGTCGATGAGCAGTTCTTC.

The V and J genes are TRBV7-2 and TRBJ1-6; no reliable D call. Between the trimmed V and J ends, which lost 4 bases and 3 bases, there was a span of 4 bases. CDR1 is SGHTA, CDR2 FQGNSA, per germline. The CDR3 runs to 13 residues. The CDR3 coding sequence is TGTGCCAGCAGCTCACTCTATAATTCACCCCTCCACTTT. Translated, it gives CASSSLYNSPLHF.

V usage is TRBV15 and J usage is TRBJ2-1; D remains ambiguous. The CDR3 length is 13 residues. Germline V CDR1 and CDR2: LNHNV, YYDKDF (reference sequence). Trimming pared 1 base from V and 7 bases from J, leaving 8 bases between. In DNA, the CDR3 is TGTGCCACCAGCAGAGGGAGTTCGAATGAGCAGTTCTTC. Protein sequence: CATSRGSSNEQFF.

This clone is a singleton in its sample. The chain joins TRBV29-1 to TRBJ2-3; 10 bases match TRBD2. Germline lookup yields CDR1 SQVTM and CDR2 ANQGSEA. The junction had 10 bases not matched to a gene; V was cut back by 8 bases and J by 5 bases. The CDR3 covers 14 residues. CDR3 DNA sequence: TGCAGCTATCGCCCGGGACTAGCGAAAGATACGCAGTATTTT. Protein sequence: CSYRPGLAKDTQYF.

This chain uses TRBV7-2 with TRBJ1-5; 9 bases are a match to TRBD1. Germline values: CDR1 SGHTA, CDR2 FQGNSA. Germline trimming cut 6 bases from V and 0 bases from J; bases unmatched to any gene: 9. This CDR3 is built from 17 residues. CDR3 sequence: CASSSGTGKNSNQPQHF. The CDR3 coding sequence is TGTGCCAGCAGTTCCGGGACAGGGAAGAATAGCAATCAGCCCCAGCATTTT.

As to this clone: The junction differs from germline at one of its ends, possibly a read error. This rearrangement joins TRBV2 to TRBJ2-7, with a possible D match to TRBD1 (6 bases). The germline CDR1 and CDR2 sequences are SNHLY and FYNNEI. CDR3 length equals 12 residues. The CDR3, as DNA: TGTGCCAGCAGTGAAGCCAGGGGACGCCGGGACTTC. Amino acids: CASSEARGRRDF. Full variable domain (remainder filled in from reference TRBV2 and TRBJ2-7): EPEVTQTPSHQVTQMGQEVILRCVPISNHLYFYWYRQILGQKVEFLVSFYNNEISEKSEIFDDQFSVERPDGSNFTLKIRSTKLEDSAMYFCASSEARGRRDFGPGTRLTVT.